This T cell receptor (beta chain) was captured in a study of shared clonotypes between healthy human individuals. Profiled with immunoSEQ multiplex PCR; TCRdb holds only in-frame clones, not every one. The table records about 770,000 clones, 72% of them present only once. Trimming removed 1 base at V and 2 bases at J, with 10 bases between. This CDR3 region has 15 residues. Germline loops: CDR1 MRHNA, CDR2 SNTAGT. V and J are TRBV6-4 and TRBJ2-3; possible D gene TRBD2, 5 bases. This receptor was obtained from a woman in her twenties or thirties in good health. Sequenced input: memory CD4+ T cells sorted from blood. Documented subset: CD45RA-negative fraction. For the CDR3, the DNA is TGTGCCAGCAGTGACTTCGCCGGGAACACAGATACGCAGTATTTT. This gives the protein CASSDFAGNTDTQYF.